This TCR beta chain was identified during a study of CD8 T cells in ankylosing spondylitis. Overall study findings and caveats: Some motif variants had been reported before (in reactive arthritis synovial fluid and blood). Reportedly, matched ankylosing spondylitis synovial fluid was significantly enriched for disease-linked clones.

As the method for making TCR beta libraries, quantitative 5'-RACE with molecular barcodes was used. Each CDR3 protein is one row after TCRdb ran MiXCR on the 5' RACE reads. The repertoire has about 220,000 distinct CDR3 sequences, about a quarter of them found once; the top ten carry just over 6.5%. CDR3 length: 13 amino acids. The germline V and J ends were trimmed by 0 bases and 1 base, with 3 bases remaining between them. CDR1 and CDR2 from the germline V gene are LGHNA and YNFKEQ. In this sample, this clonotype turned up a few times. The antigen remains undetermined. This TCR came from a male donor with ankylosing spondylitis or in good health (not recorded which). This rearrangement joins TRBV4-2 to TRBJ2-5; D is unclear. The specimen sequenced was blood, either unsorted or a sorted T cell fraction (not recorded which). As DNA, the CDR3 is TGTGCCAGCAGCCAAGATCCCCAAGAGACCCAGTACTTC. Translation gives CASSQDPQETQYF.